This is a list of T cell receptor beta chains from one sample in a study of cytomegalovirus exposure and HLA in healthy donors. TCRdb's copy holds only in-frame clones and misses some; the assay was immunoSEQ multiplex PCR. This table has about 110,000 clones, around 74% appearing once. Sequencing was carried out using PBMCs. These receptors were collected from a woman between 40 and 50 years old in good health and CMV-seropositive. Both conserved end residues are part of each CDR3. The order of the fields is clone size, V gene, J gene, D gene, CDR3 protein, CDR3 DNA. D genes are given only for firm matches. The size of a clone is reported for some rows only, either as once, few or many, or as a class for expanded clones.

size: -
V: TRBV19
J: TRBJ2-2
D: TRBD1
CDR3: CASSLRGLGRIFGNTGELFF
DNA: TGTGCCAGTAGTCTCAGGGGGCTTGGACGTATTTTTGGGAACACCGGGGAGCTGTTTTTT

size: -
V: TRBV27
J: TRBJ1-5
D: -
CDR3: CASSSHFGRGEAQPQHF
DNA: TGTGCCAGCAGTTCTCACTTTGGGCGGGGGGAAGCACAGCCCCAGCATTTT

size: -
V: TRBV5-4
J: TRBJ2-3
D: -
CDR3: CASSSDSPDTQYF
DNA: TGTGCCAGCAGCTCGGACAGCCCAGATACGCAGTATTTT

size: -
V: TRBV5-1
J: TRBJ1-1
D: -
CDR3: CASSQATGGAGEAFF
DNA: TGCGCCAGCAGCCAGGCAACGGGGGGGGCCGGGGAAGCTTTCTTT

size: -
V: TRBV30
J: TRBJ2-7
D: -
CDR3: CAWSFIREQYF
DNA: TGTGCCTGGAGTTTTATCAGGGAGCAGTACTTC

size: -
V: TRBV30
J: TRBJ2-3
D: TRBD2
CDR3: CAWSGGLAGADTQYF
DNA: TGTGCCTGGAGTGGGGGACTAGCGGGGGCAGATACGCAGTATTTT

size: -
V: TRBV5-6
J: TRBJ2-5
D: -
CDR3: CASSSVETQYF
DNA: TGTGCCAGCAGCTCCGTAGAGACCCAGTACTTC

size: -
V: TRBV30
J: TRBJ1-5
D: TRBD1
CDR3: CAWTTGQGITPQHF
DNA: TGTGCCTGGACCACGGGACAGGGAATCACGCCCCAGCATTTT

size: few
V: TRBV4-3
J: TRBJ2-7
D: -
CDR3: CASSQAQGLYEQYF
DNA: TGCGCCAGCAGCCAAGCGCAGGGCCTCTACGAGCAGTACTTC

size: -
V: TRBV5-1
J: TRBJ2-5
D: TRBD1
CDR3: CASSLIGQGETQYF
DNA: TGCGCCAGCAGCTTGATCGGACAGGGGGAGACCCAGTACTTC

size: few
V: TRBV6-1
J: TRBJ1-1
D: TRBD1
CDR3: CASSAQNRGGTEAFF
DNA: TGTGCCAGCAGTGCTCAGAACAGGGGTGGGACTGAAGCTTTCTTT

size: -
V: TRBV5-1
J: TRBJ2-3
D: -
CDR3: CASSLDSSHTDTQYF
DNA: TGCGCCAGCAGCCTAGACAGTTCTCACACAGATACGCAGTATTTT

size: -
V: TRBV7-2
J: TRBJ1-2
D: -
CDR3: CASSLPGHWDGYTF
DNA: TGTGCCAGCAGCTTACCCGGACACTGGGATGGCTACACCTTC

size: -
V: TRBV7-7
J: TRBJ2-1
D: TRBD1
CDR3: CASSKAGTGGFGEQFF
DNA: TGTGCTAGCAGTAAAGCCGGGACAGGGGGCTTTGGTGAGCAGTTCTTC

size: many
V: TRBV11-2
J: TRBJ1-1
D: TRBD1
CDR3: CASSLVFRGQSNTEAFF
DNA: TGTGCCAGCAGCTTAGTTTTTAGGGGACAGAGTAACACTGAAGCTTTCTTT

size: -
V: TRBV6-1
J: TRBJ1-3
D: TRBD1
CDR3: CASIRQGTSGNTIYF
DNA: TGTGCCAGCATCCGACAGGGAACGTCTGGAAACACCATATATTTT

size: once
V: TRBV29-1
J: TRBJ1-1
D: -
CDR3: CSAQTGNTEAFF
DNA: TGCAGCGCCCAGACAGGGAACACTGAAGCTTTCTTT

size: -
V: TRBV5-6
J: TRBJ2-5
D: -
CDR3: CASSIQQGRKETQYF
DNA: TGTGCCAGCAGCATCCAACAGGGAAGGAAAGAGACCCAGTACTTC

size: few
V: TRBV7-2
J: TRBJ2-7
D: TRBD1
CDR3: CASSLDPDRGTYEQYF
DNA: TGTGCCAGCAGCTTAGATCCGGACAGGGGAACCTACGAGCAGTACTTC

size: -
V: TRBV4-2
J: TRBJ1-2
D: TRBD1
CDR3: CASSPPDRGDGYTF
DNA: TGTGCCAGCAGCCCCCCCGACAGGGGAGATGGCTACACCTTC

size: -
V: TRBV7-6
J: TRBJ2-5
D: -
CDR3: CASSLFEGDKETQYF
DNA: TGTGCCAGCAGCTTATTCGAAGGGGATAAAGAGACCCAGTACTTC

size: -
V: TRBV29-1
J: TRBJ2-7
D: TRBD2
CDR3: CSVVSLAGNEQYF
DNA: TGCAGCGTTGTAAGCCTAGCGGGGAACGAGCAGTACTTC

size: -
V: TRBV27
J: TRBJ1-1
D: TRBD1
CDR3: CASSRGTGGYTDTEAFF
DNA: TGTGCCAGCAGCCGAGGGACAGGGGGTTATACGGACACTGAAGCTTTCTTT

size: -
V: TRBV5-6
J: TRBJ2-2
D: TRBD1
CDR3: CASSLDRESTGELFF
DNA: TGTGCCAGCAGCTTAGACAGGGAATCAACCGGGGAGCTGTTTTTT